This T cell receptor (beta chain) was recorded in a study of identical twins. CDR3 size: 14 residues. V dropped 2 bases and J dropped 2 bases, with 10 bases sitting between them. Germline V CDR1 and CDR2: SGHTA, FQGNSA. MiXCR, applied by TCRdb to the 5' RACE reads, yields one record per CDR3 protein. The sample yields approximately 1.8 million distinct CDR3 sequences, under 35% seen once. This clonotype was counted only a few times. The rearrangement uses TRBV7-2 and TRBJ2-7; D not resolved. The sample comprised cord blood. This sequence was found in a newborn girl in good health. CDR3 protein: CASSLKWRPYEQYF. In nucleotides, the CDR3 is TGTGCCAGCAGCTTAAAATGGAGACCCTACGAGCAGTACTTC.